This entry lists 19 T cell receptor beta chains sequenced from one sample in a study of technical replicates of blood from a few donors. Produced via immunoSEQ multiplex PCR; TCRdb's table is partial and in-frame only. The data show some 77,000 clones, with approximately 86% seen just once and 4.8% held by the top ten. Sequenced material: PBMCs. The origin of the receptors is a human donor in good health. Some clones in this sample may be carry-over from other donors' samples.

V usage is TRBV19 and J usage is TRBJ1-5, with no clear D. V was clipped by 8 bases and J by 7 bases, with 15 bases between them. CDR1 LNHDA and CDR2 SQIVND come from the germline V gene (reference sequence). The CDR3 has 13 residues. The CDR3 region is CASQEYTNQPQHF. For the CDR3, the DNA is TGTGCCAGTCAAGAATACACTAACCAGCCCCAGCATTTT.

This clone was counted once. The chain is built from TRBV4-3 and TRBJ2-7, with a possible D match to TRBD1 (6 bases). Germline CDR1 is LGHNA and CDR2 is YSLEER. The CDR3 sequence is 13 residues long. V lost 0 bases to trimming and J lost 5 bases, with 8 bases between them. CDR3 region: CASSQDRGHEQYF. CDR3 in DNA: TGCGCCAGCAGCCAAGACAGGGGCCACGAGCAGTACTTC.

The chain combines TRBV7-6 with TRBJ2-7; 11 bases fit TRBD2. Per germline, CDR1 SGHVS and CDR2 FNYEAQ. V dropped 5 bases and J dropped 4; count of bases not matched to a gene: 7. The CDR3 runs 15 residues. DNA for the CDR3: TGTGCCAGCAGCAGGGGGACTAGCGGAATTTACGAGCAGTACTTC. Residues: CASSRGTSGIYEQYF. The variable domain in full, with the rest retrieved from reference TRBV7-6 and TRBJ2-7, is GAGVSQSPRYKVTKRGQDVALRCDPISGHVSLYWYRQALGQGPEFLTYFNYEAQQDKSGLPNDRFSAERPEGSISTLTIQRTEQRDSAMYRCASSRGTSGIYEQYFGPGTRLTVT.

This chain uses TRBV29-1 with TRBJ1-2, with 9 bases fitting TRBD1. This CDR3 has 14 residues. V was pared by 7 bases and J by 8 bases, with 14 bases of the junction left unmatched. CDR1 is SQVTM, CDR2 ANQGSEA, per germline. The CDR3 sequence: CSALMTGTGWGYTF. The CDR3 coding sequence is TGCAGCGCCCTCATGACCGGGACAGGGTGGGGCTACACCTTC.

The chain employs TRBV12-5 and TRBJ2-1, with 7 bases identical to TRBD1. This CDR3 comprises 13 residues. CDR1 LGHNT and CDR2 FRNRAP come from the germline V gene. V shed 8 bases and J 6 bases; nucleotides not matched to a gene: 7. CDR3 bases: TGTGCTAGTCGAGGGACAGCCTTCAATGAGCAGTTCTTC. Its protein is CASRGTAFNEQFF.

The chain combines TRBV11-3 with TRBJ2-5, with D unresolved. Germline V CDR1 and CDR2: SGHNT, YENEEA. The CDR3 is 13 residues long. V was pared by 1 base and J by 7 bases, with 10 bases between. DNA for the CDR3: TGTGCCAGCAGCTTAGGACCTGAGGCGACCCAGTACTTC. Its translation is CASSLGPEATQYF.

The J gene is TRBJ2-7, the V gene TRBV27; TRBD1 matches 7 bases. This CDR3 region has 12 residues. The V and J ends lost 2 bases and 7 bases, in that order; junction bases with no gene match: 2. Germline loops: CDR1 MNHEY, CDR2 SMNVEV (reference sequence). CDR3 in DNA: TGTGCCAGCAGTTTAAGGGGGCGTGAGCAGTACTTC. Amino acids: CASSLRGREQYF.

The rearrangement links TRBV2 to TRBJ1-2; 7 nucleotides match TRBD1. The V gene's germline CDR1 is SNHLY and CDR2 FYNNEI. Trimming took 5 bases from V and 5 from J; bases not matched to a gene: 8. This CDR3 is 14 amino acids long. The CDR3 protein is CASSPPGQVYGYTF. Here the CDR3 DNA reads TGTGCCAGCAGTCCCCCAGGACAGGTTTATGGCTACACCTTC.

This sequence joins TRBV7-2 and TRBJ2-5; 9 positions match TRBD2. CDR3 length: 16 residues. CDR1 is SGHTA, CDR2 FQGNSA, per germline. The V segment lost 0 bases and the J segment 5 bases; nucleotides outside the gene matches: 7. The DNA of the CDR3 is TGTGCCAGCAGCTTAGCGATGCGGGAGGGCGGGGAGACCCAGTACTTC. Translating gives CASSLAMREGGETQYF.

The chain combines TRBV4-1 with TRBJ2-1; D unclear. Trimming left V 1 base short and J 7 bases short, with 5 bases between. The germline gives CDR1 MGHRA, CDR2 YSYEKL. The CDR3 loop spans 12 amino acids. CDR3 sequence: CASSQAFNEQFF. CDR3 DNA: TGCGCCAGCAGCCAAGCCTTTAATGAGCAGTTCTTC.

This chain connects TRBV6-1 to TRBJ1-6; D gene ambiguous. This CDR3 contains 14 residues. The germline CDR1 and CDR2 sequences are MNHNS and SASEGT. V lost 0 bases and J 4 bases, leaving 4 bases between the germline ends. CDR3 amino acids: CASSEASYNSPLHF. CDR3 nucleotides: TGTGCCAGCAGTGAAGCTTCTTATAATTCACCCCTCCACTTT.

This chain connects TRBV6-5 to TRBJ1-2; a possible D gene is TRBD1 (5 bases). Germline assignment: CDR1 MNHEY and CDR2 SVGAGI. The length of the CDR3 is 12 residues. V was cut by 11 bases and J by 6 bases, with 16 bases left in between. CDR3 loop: CAVGGERHGYTF. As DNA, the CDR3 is TGTGCCGTGGGGGGGGAACGCCATGGCTACACCTTC.

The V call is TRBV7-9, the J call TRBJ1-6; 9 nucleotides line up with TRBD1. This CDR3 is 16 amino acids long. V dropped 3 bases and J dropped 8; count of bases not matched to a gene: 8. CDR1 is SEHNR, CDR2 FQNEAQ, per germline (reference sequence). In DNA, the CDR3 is TGTGCCAGCAGCTTCTGGACAGGGGTATGGGATTCACCCCTCCACTTT. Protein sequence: CASSFWTGVWDSPLHF.

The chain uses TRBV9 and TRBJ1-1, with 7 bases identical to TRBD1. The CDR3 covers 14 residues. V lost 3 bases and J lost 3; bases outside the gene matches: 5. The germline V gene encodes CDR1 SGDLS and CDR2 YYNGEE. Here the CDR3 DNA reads TGTGCCAGCAGCGCTCGGGACAGTGACACTGAAGCTTTCTTT. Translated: CASSARDSDTEAFF. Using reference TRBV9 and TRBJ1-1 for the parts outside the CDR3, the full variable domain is DSGVTQTPKHLITATGQRVTLRCSPRSGDLSVYWYQQSLDQGLQFLIQYYNGEERAKGNILERFSAQQFPDLHSELNLSSLELGDSALYFCASSARDSDTEAFFGQGTRLTVV.

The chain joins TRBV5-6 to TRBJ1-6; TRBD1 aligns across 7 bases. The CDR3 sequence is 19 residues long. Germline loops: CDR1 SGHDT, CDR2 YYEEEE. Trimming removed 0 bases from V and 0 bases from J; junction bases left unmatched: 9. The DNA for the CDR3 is TGTGCCAGCAGCTTGGCAGGGGGTACCCTAAGCTCCTATAATTCACCCCTCCACTTT. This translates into CASSLAGGTLSSYNSPLHF.

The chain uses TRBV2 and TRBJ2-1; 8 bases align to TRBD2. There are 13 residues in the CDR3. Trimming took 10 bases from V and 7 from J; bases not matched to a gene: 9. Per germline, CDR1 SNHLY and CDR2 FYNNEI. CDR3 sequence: CATCREGPNEQFF. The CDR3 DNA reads TGTGCCACATGTCGGGAGGGCCCGAATGAGCAGTTCTTC.

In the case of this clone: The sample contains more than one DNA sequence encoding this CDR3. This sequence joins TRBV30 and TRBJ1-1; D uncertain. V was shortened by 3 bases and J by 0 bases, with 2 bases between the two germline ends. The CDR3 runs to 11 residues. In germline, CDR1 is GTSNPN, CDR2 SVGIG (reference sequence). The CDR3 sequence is CAWSVNTEAFF. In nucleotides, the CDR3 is TGTGCCTGGAGCGTGAACACTGAAGCTTTCTTT.

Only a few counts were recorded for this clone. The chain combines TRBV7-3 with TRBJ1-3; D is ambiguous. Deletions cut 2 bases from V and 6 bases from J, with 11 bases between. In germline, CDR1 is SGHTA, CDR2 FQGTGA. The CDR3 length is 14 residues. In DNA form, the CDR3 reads TGTGCCAGCAGCTTAGGGTCCGGGGAAAACACCATATATTTT. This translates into CASSLGSGENTIYF.

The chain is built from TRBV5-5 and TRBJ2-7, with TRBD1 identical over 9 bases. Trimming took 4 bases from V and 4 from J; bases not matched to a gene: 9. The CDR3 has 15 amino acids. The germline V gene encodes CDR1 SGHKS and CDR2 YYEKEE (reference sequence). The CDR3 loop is CASSATGGAPYEQYF. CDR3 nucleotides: TGTGCCAGCAGCGCCACAGGGGGCGCCCCTTACGAGCAGTACTTC.